This is a list of T cell receptor beta chains from one sample in a study of T cell repertoires in cytomegalovirus infection. Their cognate antigens are unknown. TCRdb reanalysed the reads using MiXCR and keeps one entry per CDR3 protein. The sample holds some 500,000 distinct CDR3 sequences, 30% to 40% seen once. The source material was cultured PBMCs, sampled from culture after CMV antigen stimulation. The receptors shown here come from a human donor in good health (CMV status not recorded). Some clones in this sample may be carry-over from other donors' samples. Each CDR3 is given without its conserved first and last residue.

TRBV24-1	TRBJ2-3	ATSDPRDTVSYTQY
TRBV5-5	TRBJ2-7	ASRFRGVSSYEQY
TRBV20-1	TRBJ1-5	SALAQAQPQH
TRBV2	TRBJ2-1	ASTWDSVWDEQF
TRBV27	TRBJ2-2	ASSYQNTGELF
TRBV11-2	TRBJ2-3	ASGDGRTDTQY
TRBV20-1	TRBJ2-3	SALLTSGRPGPSMGTQY
TRBV19	TRBJ1-2	ATLSGTGGERYYGYT
TRBV6-2/TRBV6-3	TRBJ1-5	ASSYSMGQGTPINQPQH
TRBV4-3	TRBJ2-1	ASSQEPTAYNEQF
TRBV3-1	TRBJ1-5	ASSQDLNQPQH
TRBV4-1	TRBJ1-5	ASSPGQGPGQPQH
TRBV7-7	TRBJ2-5	ASSLAGAQETQY